Below, one TCR beta chain is given with its context. In the original workflow: Quantification of nucleated cells was approximated via reference gene primer amplification. Assay used: immunoSEQ multiplex PCR; TCRdb lists only in-frame clones, some missing. Clone size and V and J calls were adopted from that table, with D and trimming inferred from the DNA. This sample has fewer than 300,000 clones, with around 83% found just once. Germline-derived CDR1 and CDR2 are GTSNPN and SVGIG (reference sequence). This CDR3 spans 15 amino acids. Trimming took 1 base from V and 8 from J; bases not matched to a gene: 5. The data belong to a study of blood T cell repertoires in COVID-19. Across the study: Samples representing acute and convalescent COVID-19 were sourced from the United States, Italy and Spain. Sample material is recorded as cDNA or gDNA derived from T cells, B-cell-depleted T cells, or PBMCs.

This TCR was recovered from a man older than 75 with acute or convalescent COVID-19. The sequenced sample was peripheral blood. The chain employs TRBV30 and TRBJ2-1; TRBD2 agrees at 13 bases. The CDR3 bases are TGTGCCTGGAGTGGGACTAGCGGGAGTCTCGATGAGCAGTTCTTC. It encodes CAWSGTSGSLDEQFF.